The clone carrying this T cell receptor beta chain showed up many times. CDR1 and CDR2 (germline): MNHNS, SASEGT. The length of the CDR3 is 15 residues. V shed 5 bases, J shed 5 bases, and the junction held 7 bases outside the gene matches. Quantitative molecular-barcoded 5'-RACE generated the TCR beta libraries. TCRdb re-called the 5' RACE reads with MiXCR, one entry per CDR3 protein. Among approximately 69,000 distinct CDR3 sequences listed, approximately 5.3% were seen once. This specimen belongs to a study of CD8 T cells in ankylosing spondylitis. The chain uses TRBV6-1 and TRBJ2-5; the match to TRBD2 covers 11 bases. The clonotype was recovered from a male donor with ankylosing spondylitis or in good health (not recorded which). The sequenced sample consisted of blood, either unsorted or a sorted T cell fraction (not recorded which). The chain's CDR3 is CASSSNSGGAETQYF. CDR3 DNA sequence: TGTGCCAGCAGTTCGAATAGCGGGGGGGCGGAGACCCAGTACTTC.